The 14 T cell receptor beta chains listed next were all sequenced from one sample in a study of T cell responses to AZD1222 COVID-19 vaccine. TCRdb's table, derived via immunoSEQ multiplex PCR, lists solely in-frame clones and lacks some. The sample includes approximately 150,000 clones, around 90% of them seen just once. The sample was peripheral blood, taken 28 days after the second AZD1222 dose. The origin of the receptors is an adult who received the AZD1222 COVID-19 vaccine.

V gene TRBV12-3 or TRBV12-4 combines with J gene TRBJ1-5; D may be TRBD1 (5 bases). V was cut by 6 bases and J by 7 bases, with 13 bases left in between. This CDR3 comprises 13 residues. In DNA, the CDR3 is TGTGCCAGCAGGGCTGGGGGAGGCCAGCCCCAGCATTTT. Translated, it gives CASRAGGGQPQHF.

V and J are TRBV6-4 and TRBJ1-5; D is uncertain. Germline lookup yields CDR1 MRHNA and CDR2 SNTAGT. This CDR3 comprises 14 residues. The V and J ends lost 4 bases and 2 bases respectively, with 9 bases between them. DNA for the CDR3: TGTGCCAGCAGTGCGGAGCAGGGCAATCAGCCCCAGCATTTT. Its translation is CASSAEQGNQPQHF.

V usage is TRBV24-1 and J usage is TRBJ2-1; no clear D. Germline V gene sequence: CDR1 KGHDR, CDR2 SFDVKD. V was trimmed by 6 bases and J by 0 bases, leaving 5 bases between them. The CDR3 is 13 residues long. The DNA of the CDR3 is TGTGCCACCAGTACTGACTCCTACAATGAGCAGTTCTTC. This codes for CATSTDSYNEQFF.

The gene calls are TRBV5-1 and TRBJ2-6, with TRBD1 as a possible D gene (6 bases). V was shortened by 1 base and J by 4 bases, with 9 bases between the two germline ends. CDR1 and CDR2 (germline): SGHRS, YFSETQ. CDR3 length equals 15 residues. The CDR3 nucleotides read TGCGCCAGCAGCTTGTACAGGGCCGGGGCCAACGTCCTGACTTTC. It specifies CASSLYRAGANVLTF.

This clone was seen a single time. The V gene is TRBV4-1, the J gene TRBJ2-3, with a possible D match to TRBD1 (6 bases). Deletions cut 5 bases from V and 6 bases from J, with 27 bases between. This CDR3 has 18 residues. The germline gives CDR1 MGHRA, CDR2 YSYEKL. CDR3 sequence reads: CASSSFHVQEAGEDTQYF. The CDR3 DNA sequence: TGCGCCAGCAGCTCCTTCCACGTTCAGGAGGCAGGGGAGGATACGCAGTATTTT.

For the CDR3, the DNA is TGCGCCAGCAGCTTTTGGGCCGGTGAAGCCAACGTCCTGACTTTC. Amino acids: CASSFWAGEANVLTF. The chain uses TRBV5-1 and TRBJ2-6; D is ambiguous. The CDR3 has 15 residues. The germline CDR1 and CDR2 sequences are SGHRS and YFSETQ. The V gene lost 2 bases and the J gene lost 7 bases, with 13 bases spanning the gap.

The genes are TRBV10-3 and TRBJ1-1; D ambiguous. Trimming took off 0 bases at V and 0 bases at J, with 8 bases between the two ends. Per the germline V gene, CDR1 is ENHRY and CDR2 is SYGVKD. This CDR3 comprises 15 residues. In nucleotides, the CDR3 is TGTGCCATCAGTGAGTCCCTTGGTCTGAACACTGAAGCTTTCTTT. It codes for CAISESLGLNTEAFF.

V is TRBV20-1 and J is TRBJ1-2, with a possible D match to TRBD1 (5 bases). This CDR3 spans 11 amino acids. The V gene's germline CDR1 is DFQATT and CDR2 SNEGSKA (reference sequence). The CDR3 DNA sequence: TGCAGCCCCGGGACTGGATATGGCTACACCTTC. Translated, it gives CSPGTGYGYTF.

The chain joins TRBV5-1 to TRBJ2-3; 16 nucleotides match TRBD2. The V segment lost 0 bases and the J segment 5 bases; nucleotides outside the gene matches: 15. Germline CDR1 is SGHRS and CDR2 is YFSETQ. The CDR3 length is 21 residues. The CDR3 DNA follows: TGCGCCAGCAGCTTGGACCCACCCGCCCCGGGACTAGCGGGGGGGCAAGATACGCAGTATTTT. This encodes CASSLDPPAPGLAGGQDTQYF. The full variable domain, rest sourced from reference TRBV5-1 and TRBJ2-3, is KAGVTQTPRYLIKTRGQQVTLSCSPISGHRSVSWYQQTPGQGLQFLFEYFSETQRNKGNFPGRFSGRQFSNSRSEMNVSTLELGDSALYLCASSLDPPAPGLAGGQDTQYFGPGTRLTVL.

This sequence joins TRBV6-2 or TRBV6-3 and TRBJ2-7; D not resolved. Trimming shortened V by 2 bases and J by 5 bases, and 10 bases separated the two germline ends. The V gene's germline CDR1 is MNHEY and CDR2 SVGEGT. CDR3 size: 13 residues. The CDR3 nucleotides read TGTGCCAGCAGTTACCTAGAACCCCACGAGCAGTACTTC. As protein: CASSYLEPHEQYF.

The chain links TRBV6-5 to TRBJ2-7, with 9 positions matching TRBD2. Germline loops: CDR1 MNHEY, CDR2 SVGAGI. The CDR3 sequence is 16 residues long. V dropped 4 bases and J dropped 2; count of bases not matched to a gene: 9. The CDR3: CASSCSRASGTYEQYF. The CDR3 region has the DNA TGTGCCAGCAGTTGCTCCAGGGCTAGCGGGACCTACGAGCAGTACTTC.

By sample fraction, this clone is medium-sized (0.01 to 0.1%). J is TRBJ2-7 and V is TRBV29-1; 7 bases are shared with TRBD1. Germline V gives CDR1 SQVTM, CDR2 ANQGSEA. V lost 7 bases, J lost 5 bases, and 11 bases stayed unmatched. The CDR3 is 13 residues long. CDR3 sequence: CSGSRGSGDEQYF. The CDR3 DNA reads as TGCAGCGGATCCAGGGGGTCCGGGGACGAGCAGTACTTC.

This chain connects TRBV5-1 to TRBJ1-2, with D tentatively TRBD1 (6 bases). This CDR3 is 13 amino acids long. In germline, CDR1 is SGHRS, CDR2 YFSETQ. V lost 4 bases to trimming and J lost 7 bases, with 14 bases between them. CDR3 DNA: TGCGCCAGCAGCGAGGCAGAGGGGGGTGGCTACACCTTC. Amino acid sequence: CASSEAEGGGYTF.

The chain carries TRBV5-1 and TRBJ1-2, with D perhaps TRBD1 (5 bases). Trimming took 6 bases from V and 0 from J, leaving 12 bases between them. CDR3 length: 14 amino acids. Germline CDR1 and CDR2: SGHRS and YFSETQ. The DNA for the CDR3 is TGCGCCAGCACTGATAGGGGAGCTAACTATGGCTACACCTTC. Its protein product is CASTDRGANYGYTF.